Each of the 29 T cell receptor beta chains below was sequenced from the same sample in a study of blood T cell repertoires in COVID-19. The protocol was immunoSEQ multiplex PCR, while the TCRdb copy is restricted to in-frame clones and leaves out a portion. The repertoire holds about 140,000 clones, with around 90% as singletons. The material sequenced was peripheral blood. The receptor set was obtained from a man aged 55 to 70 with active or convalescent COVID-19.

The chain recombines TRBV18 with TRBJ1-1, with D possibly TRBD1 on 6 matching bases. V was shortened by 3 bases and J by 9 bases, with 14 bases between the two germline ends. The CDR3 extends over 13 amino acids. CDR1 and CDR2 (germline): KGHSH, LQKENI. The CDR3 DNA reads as TGTGCCAGCTCACCGATCCCCCAGGGGAAAGCTTTCTTT. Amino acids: CASSPIPQGKAFF.

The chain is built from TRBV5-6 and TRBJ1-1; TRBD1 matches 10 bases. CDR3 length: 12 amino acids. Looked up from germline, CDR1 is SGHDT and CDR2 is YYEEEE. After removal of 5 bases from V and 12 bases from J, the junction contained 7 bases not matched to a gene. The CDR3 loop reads CASSYGQGGTFF. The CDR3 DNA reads TGTGCCAGCAGTTACGGACAGGGGGGAACTTTCTTT. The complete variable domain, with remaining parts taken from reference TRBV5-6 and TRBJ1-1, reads DAGVTQSPTHLIKTRGQQVTLRCSPKSGHDTVSWYQQALGQGPQFIFQYYEEEERQRGNFPDRFSGHQFPNYSSELNVNALLLGDSALYLCASSYGQGGTFFGQGTRLTVV.

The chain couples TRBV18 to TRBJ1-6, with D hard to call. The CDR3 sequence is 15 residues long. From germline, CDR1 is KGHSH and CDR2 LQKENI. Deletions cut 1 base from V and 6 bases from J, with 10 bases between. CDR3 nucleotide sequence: TGTGCCAGCTCACCACAGTCAGTGCCTAATTCACCCCTCCACTTT. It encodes CASSPQSVPNSPLHF.

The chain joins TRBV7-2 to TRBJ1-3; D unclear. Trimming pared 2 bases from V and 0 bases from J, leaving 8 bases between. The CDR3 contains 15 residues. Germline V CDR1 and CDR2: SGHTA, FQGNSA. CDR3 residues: CASSLSFSSGNTIYF. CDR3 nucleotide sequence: TGTGCCAGCAGCTTAAGTTTCAGCTCTGGAAACACCATATATTTT.

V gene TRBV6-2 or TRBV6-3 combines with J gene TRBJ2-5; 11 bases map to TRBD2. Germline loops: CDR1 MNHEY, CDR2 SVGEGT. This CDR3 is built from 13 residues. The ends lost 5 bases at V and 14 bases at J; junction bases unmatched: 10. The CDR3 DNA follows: TGTGCCAGCAGTATCATGACTAGCGGGGCCTACTACTTC. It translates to CASSIMTSGAYYF.

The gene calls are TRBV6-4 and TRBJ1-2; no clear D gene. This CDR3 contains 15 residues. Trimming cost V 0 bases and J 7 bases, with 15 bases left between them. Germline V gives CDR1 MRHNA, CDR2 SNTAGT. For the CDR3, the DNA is TGTGCCAGCAGTGACTCGTCCAGACCAGGTCGTGGCTACACCTTC. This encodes CASSDSSRPGRGYTF.

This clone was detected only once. CDR3 region: CASSLTGGRQTEAFF. CDR3 nucleotide sequence: TGCGCCAGCAGCTTAACGGGAGGCCGGCAGACTGAAGCTTTCTTT. The chain joins TRBV5-1 to TRBJ1-1, with no clear D. Germline CDR1 and CDR2: SGHRS and YFSETQ. The CDR3 runs 15 residues. V was pared by 2 bases and J by 5 bases, with 16 bases between.

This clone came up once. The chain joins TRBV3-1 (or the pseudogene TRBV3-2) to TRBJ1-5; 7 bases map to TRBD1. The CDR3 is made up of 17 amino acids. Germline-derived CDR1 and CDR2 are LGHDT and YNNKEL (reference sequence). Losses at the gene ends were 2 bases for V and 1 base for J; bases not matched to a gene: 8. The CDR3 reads CASSQRLNRGSNQPQHF. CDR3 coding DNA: TGTGCCAGCAGCCAACGCCTTAACAGGGGAAGCAATCAGCCCCAGCATTTT.

In nucleotides, the CDR3 is TGTGCCAGTCAAACAGGCAACTCTGGGGCCAACGTCCTGACTTTC. Its protein is CASQTGNSGANVLTF. The V and J genes are TRBV19 and TRBJ2-6, with a weak D call TRBD1 (5 bases). The V gene's germline CDR1 is LNHDA and CDR2 SQIVND (reference sequence). Trimming cost V 8 bases and J 0 bases, with 11 bases left between them. There are 15 residues in the CDR3. The entire variable domain, with the rest obtained from reference TRBV19 and TRBJ2-6, is as follows: DGGITQSPKYLFRKEGQNVTLSCEQNLNHDAMYWYRQDPGQGLRLIYYSQIVNDFQKGDIAEGYSVSREKKESFPLTVTSAQKNPTAFYLCASQTGNSGANVLTFGAGSRLTVL.

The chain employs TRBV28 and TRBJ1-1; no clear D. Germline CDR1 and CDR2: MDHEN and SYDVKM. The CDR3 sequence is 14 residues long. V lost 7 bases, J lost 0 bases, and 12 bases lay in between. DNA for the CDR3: TGTGCCAGCAATCCCCCTACAGTGAACACTGAAGCTTTCTTT. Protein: CASNPPTVNTEAFF.

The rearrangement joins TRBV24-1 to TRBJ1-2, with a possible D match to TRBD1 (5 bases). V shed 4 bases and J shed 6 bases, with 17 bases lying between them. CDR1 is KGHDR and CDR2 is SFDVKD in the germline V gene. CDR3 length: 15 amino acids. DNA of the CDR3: TGTGCCACCAGTGACTCAGGGTTTGGAGTCGATGGCTACACCTTC. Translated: CATSDSGFGVDGYTF.

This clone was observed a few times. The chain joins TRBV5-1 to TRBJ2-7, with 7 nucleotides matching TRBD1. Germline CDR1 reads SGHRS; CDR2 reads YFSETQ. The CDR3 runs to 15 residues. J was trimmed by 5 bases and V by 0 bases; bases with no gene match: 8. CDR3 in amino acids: CASSLGQGFGNEQYF. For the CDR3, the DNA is TGCGCCAGCAGCTTGGGACAGGGATTTGGAAACGAGCAGTACTTC.

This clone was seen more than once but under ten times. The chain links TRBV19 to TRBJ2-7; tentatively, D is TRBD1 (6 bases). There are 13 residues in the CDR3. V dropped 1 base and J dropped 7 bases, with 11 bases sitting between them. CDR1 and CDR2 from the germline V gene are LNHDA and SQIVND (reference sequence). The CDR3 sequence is CASSIVQGREQYF. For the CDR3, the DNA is TGTGCCAGTAGTATAGTGCAGGGGCGGGAGCAGTACTTC.

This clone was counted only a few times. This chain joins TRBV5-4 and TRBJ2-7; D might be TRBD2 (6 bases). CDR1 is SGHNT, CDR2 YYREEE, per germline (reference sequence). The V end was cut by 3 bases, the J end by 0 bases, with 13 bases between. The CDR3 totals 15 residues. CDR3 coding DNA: TGTGCCAGCAGCTCCGGGGGTATATTCTCCTACGAGCAGTACTTC. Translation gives CASSSGGIFSYEQYF.

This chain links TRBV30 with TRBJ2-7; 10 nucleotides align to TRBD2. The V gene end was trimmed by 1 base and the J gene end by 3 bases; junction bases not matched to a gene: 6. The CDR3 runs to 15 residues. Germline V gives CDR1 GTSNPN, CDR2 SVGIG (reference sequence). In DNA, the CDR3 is TGTGCCTGGAGTGAAGGGACTAGCGAACTCTACGAGCAGTACTTC. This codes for CAWSEGTSELYEQYF.

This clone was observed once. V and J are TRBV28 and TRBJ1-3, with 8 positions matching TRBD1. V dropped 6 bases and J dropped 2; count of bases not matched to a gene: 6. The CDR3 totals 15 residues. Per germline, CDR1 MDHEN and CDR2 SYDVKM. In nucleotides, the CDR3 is TGTGCCAGCAGCCTTGGACAGGGCCCTGGAAACACCATATATTTT. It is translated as CASSLGQGPGNTIYF.

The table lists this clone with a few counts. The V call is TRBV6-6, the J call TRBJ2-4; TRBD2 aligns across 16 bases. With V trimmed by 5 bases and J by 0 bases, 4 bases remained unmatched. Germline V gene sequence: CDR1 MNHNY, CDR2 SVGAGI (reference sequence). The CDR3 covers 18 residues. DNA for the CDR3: TGTGCCAGCAGTCCGGGACTAGCGGGAGGGTTAGCCAAAAACATTCAGTACTTC. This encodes CASSPGLAGGLAKNIQYF.

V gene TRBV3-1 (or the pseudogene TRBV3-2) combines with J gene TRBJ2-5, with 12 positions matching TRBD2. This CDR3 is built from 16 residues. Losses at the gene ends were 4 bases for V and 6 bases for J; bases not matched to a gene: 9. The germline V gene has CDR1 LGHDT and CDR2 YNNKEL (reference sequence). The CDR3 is CASSRPLAGGPKTQYF. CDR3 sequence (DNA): TGTGCCAGCAGCCGACCTCTAGCGGGAGGGCCCAAGACCCAGTACTTC.

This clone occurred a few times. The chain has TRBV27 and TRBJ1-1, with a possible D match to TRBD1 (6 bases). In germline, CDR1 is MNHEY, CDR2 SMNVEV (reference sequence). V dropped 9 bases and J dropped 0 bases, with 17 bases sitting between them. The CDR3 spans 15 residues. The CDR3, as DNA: TGTGCCAGTCATTTAACGACAGGACTGAACACTGAAGCTTTCTTT. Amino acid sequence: CASHLTTGLNTEAFF.

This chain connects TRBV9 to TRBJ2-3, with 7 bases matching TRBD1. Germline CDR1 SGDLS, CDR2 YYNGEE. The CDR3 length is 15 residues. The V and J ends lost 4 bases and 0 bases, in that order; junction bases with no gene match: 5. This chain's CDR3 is CASSSRQGSTDTQYF. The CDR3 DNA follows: TGTGCCAGCAGCTCTCGACAGGGTAGCACAGATACGCAGTATTTT.

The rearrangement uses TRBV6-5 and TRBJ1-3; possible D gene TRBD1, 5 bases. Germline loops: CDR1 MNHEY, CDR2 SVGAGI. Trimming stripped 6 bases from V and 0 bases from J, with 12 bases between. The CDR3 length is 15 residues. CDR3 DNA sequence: TGTGCCAGCAGACAGGACCCTAGCTCTGGAAACACCATATATTTT. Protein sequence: CASRQDPSSGNTIYF.

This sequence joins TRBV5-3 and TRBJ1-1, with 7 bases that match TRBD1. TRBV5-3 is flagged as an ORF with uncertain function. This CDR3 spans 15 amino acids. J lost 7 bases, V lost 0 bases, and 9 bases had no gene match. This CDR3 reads CARSLADRCYCEAFF. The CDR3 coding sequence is TGTGCCAGAAGCTTGGCGGACAGGTGCTACTGTGAAGCTTTCTTT.

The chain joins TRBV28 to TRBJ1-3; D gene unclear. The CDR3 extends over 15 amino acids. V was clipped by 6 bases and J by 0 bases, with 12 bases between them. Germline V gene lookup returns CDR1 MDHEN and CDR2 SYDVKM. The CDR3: CASRRPQSSGNTIYF. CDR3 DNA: TGTGCCAGCAGGCGCCCACAGAGCTCTGGAAACACCATATATTTT.

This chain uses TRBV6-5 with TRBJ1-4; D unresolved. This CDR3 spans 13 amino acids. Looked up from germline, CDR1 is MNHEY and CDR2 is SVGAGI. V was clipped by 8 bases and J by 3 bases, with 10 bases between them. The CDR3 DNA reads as TGTGCCAGCGTCGCGGTCCCTAATGAAAAACTGTTTTTT. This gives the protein CASVAVPNEKLFF.

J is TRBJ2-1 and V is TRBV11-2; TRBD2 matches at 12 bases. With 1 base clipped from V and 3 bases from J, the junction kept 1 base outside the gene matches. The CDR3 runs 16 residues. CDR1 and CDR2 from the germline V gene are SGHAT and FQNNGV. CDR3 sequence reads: CASSLGTSGIYNEQFF. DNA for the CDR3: TGTGCCAGCAGCTTAGGGACTAGCGGGATCTACAATGAGCAGTTCTTC.

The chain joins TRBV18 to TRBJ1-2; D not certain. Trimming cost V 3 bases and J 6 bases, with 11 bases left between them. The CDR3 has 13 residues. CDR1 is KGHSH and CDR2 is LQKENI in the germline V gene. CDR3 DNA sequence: TGTGCCAGCTCACCTCAAGGGAGGGATGGCTACACCTTC. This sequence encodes CASSPQGRDGYTF.

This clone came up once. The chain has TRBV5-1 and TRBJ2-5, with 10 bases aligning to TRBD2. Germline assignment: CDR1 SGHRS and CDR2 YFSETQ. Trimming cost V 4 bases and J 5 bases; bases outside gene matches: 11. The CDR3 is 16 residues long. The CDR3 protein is CASSRRSGRAGETQYF. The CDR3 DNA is TGCGCCAGCAGCCGTAGGAGCGGGAGGGCCGGGGAGACCCAGTACTTC.

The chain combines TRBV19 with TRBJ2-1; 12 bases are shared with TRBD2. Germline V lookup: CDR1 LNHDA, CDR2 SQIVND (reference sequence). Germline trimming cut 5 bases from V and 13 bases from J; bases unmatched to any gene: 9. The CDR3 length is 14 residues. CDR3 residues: CASSRTSGTPNQFF. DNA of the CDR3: TGTGCCAGTAGTCGGACTAGCGGGACCCCAAACCAGTTCTTC.

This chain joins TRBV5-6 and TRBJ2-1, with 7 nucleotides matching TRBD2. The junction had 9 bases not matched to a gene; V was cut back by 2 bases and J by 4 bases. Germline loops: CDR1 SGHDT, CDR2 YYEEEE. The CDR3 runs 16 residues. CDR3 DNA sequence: TGTGCCAGCAGCTTTCCCGGACTAGTTCTTTACAATGAGCAGTTCTTC. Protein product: CASSFPGLVLYNEQFF.